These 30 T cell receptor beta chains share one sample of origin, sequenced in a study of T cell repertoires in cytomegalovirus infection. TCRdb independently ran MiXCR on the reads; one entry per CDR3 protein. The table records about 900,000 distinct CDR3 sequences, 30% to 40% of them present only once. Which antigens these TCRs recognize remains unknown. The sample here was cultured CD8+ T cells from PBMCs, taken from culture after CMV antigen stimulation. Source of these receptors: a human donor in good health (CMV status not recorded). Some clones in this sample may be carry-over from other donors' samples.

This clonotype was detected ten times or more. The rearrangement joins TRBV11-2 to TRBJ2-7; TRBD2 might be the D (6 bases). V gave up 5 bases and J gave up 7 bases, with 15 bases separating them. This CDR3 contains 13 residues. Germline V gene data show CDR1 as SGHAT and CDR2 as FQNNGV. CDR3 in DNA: TGTGCCAGCAGCCCTGGGGGGTTAAGGGAGCAGTACGTC. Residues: CASSPGGLREQYV.

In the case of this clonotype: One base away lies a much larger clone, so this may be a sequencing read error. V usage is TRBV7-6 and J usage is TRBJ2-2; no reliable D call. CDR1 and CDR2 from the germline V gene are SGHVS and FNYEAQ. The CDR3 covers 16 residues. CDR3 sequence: CARSLAPGYLTGELFF. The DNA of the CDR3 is TGTGCCAGGAGCTTAGCCCCGGGTTACCTCACCGGGGAGCTGTTTTTT. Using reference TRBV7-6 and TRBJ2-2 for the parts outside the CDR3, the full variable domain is GAGVSQSPRYKVTKRGQDVALRCDPISGHVSLYWYRQALGQGPEFLTYFNYEAQQDKSGLPNDRFSAERPEGSISTLTIQRTEQRDSAMYRCARSLAPGYLTGELFFGEGSRLTVL.

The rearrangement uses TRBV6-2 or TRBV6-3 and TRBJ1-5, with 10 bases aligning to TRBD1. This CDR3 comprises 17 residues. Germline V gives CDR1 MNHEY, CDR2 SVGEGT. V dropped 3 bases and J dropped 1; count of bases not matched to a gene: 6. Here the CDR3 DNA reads TGTGCCAGCAGTTATTATAGGGGACAGGGGAGCAATCAGCCCCAGCATTTT. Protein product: CASSYYRGQGSNQPQHF.

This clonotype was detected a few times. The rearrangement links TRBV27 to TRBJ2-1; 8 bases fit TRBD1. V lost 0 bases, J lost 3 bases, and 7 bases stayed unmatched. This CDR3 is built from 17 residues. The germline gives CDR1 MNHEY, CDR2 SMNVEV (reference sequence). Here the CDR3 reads CASSLSHGQGIYNEQFF. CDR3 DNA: TGTGCCAGCAGTTTATCACATGGACAGGGAATCTACAATGAGCAGTTCTTC.

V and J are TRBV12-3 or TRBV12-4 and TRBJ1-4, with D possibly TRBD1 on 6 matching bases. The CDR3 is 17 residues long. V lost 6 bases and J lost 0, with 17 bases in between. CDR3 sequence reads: CASRISGEGATNEKLFF. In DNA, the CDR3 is TGTGCCAGCAGGATTTCAGGGGAGGGTGCAACTAATGAAAAACTGTTTTTT.

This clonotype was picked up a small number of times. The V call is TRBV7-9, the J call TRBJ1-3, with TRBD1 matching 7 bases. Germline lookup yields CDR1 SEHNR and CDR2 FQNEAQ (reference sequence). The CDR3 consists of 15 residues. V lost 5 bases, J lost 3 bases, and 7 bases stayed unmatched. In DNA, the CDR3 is TGTGCCAGCAGCATGGGCAGGGGGAATGGAAACACCATATATTTT. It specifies CASSMGRGNGNTIYF. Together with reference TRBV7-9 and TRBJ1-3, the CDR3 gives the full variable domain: DTGVSQNPRHKITKRGQNVTFRCDPISEHNRLYWYRQTLGQGPEFLTYFQNEAQLEKSRLLSDRFSAERPKGSFSTLEIQRTEQGDSAMYLCASSMGRGNGNTIYFGEGSWLTVV.

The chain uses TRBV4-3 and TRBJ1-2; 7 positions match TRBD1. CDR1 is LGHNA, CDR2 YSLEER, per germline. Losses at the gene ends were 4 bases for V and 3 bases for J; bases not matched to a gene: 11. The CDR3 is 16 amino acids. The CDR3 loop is CASSPRDRANHYGYTF. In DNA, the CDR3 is TGCGCCAGCAGCCCCCGGGACAGAGCTAATCACTATGGCTACACCTTC.

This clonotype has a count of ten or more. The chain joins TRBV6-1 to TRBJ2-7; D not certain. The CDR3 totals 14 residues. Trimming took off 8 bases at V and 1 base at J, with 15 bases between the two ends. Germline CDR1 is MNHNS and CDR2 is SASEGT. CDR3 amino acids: CASEATDPSYEQYF. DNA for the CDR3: TGTGCCAGCGAGGCGACCGACCCTTCCTACGAGCAGTACTTC.

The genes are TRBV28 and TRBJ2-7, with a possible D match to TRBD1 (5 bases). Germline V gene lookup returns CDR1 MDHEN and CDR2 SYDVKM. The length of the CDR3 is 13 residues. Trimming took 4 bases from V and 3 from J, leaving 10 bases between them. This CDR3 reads CASSSETDYEQYV. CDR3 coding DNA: TGTGCCAGCAGTTCAGAGACAGACTACGAGCAGTACGTC.

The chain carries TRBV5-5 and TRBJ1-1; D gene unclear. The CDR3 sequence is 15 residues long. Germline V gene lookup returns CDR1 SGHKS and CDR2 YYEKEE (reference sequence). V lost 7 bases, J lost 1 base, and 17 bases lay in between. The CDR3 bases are TGTGCCAGCTCCTTGTTCGAGCAGCCGAACACTGAAGCTTTCTTT. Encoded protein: CASSLFEQPNTEAFF.

CDR3 DNA: TGTGCCAGCAGTTTTTTTTATACAGATACGCAGTATTTT. Translating it yields CASSFFYTDTQYF. The chain couples TRBV6-5 to TRBJ2-3; D is undetermined. The V gene lost 4 bases and the J gene lost 3 bases, with 8 bases spanning the gap. The V gene's germline CDR1 is MNHEY and CDR2 SVGAGI. CDR3 length: 13 amino acids.

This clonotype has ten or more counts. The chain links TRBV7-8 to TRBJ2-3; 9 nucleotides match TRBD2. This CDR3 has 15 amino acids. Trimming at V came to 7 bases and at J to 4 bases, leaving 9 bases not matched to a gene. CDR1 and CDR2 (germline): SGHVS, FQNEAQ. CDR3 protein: CASTELGLAADTQYF. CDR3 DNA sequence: TGTGCCAGCACCGAGCTGGGACTAGCCGCAGATACGCAGTATTTT.

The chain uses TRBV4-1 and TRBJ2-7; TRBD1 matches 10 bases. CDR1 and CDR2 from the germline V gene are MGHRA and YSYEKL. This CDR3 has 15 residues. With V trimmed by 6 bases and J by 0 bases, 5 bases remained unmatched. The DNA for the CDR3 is TGCGCCAGCAGTTTCGGACAGGGGGGCTCCTACGAGCAGTACTTC. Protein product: CASSFGQGGSYEQYF.

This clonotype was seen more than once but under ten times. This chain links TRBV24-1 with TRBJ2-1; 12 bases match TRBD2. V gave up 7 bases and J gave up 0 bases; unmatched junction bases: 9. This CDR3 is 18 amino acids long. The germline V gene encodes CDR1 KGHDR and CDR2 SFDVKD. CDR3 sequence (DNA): TGTGCCACCAGCCCGACTAGCGGGGGATCTTACTCCTACAATGAGCAGTTCTTC. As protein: CATSPTSGGSYSYNEQFF.

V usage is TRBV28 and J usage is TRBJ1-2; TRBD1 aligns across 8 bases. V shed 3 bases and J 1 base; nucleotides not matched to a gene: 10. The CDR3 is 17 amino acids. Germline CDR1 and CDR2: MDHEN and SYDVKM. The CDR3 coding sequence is TGTGCCAGCAGTTTGTCAGGGGGCTATATCATTAACTATGGCTACACCTTC. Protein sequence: CASSLSGGYIINYGYTF.

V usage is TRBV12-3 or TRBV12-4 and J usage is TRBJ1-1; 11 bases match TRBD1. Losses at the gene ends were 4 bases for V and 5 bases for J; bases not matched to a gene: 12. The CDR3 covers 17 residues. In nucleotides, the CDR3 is TGTGCCAGCAGTTCCGATTCGGGACAGGGGGTAGGGACTGAAGCTTTCTTT. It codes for CASSSDSGQGVGTEAFF.

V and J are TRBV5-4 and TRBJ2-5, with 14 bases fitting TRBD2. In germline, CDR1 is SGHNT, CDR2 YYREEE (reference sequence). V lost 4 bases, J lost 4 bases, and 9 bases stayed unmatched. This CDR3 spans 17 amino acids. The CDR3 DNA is TGTGCCAGCAGCATGGGACTAGCGGGGGCCGGACGAGAGACCCAGTACTTC. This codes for CASSMGLAGAGRETQYF.

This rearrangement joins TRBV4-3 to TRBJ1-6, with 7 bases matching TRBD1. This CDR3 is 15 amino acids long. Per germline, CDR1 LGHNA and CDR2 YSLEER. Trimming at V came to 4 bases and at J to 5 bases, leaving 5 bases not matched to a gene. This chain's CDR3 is CASSPHRGDNSPLHF. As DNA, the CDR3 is TGCGCCAGCAGCCCCCACAGGGGCGATAATTCACCCCTCCACTTT.

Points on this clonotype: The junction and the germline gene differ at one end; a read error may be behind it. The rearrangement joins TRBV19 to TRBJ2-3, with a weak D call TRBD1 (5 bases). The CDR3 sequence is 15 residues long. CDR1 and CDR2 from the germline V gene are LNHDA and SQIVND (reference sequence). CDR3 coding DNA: TGTGCCAGTAGTAGTCTAGATCCTGCGACAGATACGCGGTATTTT. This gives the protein CASSSLDPATDTRYF.

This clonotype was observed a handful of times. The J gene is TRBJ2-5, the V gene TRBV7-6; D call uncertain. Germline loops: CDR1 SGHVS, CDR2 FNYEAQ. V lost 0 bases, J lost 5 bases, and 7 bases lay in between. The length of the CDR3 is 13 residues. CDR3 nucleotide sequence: TGTGCCAGCAGCTTAGCTGTCGGGGAGACCCAGTACTTC. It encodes CASSLAVGETQYF.

The CDR3 sequence is CASSLDYGLAGGLRGETQYF. DNA for the CDR3: TGTGCCAGCAGCTTAGACTATGGACTAGCGGGGGGGCTTAGGGGAGAGACCCAGTACTTC. The chain couples TRBV7-2 to TRBJ2-5; TRBD2 agrees at 15 bases. This CDR3 spans 20 amino acids. The V and J ends lost 1 base and 4 bases, in that order; junction bases with no gene match: 13. Germline V gene sequence: CDR1 SGHTA, CDR2 FQGNSA. Full variable domain (missing parts from reference TRBV7-2 and TRBJ2-5): GAGVSQSPSNKVTEKGKDVELRCDPISGHTALYWYRQSLGQGLEFLIYFQGNSAPDKSGLPSDRFSAERTGGSVSTLTIQRTQQEDSAVYLCASSLDYGLAGGLRGETQYFGPGTRLLVL.

In DNA, the CDR3 is TGTGCCAGCAGCCCCGGACTAGCGCTAGACAATGAGCAGTTCTTC. Residues: CASSPGLALDNEQFF. The gene calls are TRBV7-9 and TRBJ2-1, with TRBD2 matching 9 bases. The V gene end was trimmed by 5 bases and the J gene end by 5 bases; junction bases not matched to a gene: 7. Per the germline V gene, CDR1 is SEHNR and CDR2 is FQNEAQ (reference sequence). The CDR3 loop spans 15 amino acids.

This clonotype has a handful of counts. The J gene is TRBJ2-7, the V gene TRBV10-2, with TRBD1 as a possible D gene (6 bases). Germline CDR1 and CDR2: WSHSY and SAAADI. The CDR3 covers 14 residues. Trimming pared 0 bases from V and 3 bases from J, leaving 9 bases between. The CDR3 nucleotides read TGCGCCAGCAGTGAGTCGGACAGCGACTACGAGCAGTACTTC. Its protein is CASSESDSDYEQYF.

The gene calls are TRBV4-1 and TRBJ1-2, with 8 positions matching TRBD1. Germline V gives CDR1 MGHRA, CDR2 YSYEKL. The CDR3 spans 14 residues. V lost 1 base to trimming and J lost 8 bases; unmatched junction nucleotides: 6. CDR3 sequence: CASSQGTGWSGYTF. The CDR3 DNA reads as TGCGCCAGCAGCCAAGGGACAGGGTGGAGCGGCTACACCTTC.

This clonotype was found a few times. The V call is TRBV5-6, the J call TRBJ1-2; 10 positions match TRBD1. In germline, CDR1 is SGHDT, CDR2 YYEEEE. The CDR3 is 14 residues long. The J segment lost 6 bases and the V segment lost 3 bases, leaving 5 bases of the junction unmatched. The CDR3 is CASSWGGQGNGYTF. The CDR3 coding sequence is TGTGCCAGCAGCTGGGGGGGACAGGGGAATGGCTACACCTTC.

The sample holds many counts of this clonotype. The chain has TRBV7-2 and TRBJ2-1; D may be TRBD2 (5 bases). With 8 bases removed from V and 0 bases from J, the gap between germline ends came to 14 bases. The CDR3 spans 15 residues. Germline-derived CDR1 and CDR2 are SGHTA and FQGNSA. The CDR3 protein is CASQEGLTSYNEQFF. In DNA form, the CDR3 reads TGTGCCAGCCAGGAAGGACTCACCTCCTACAATGAGCAGTTCTTC. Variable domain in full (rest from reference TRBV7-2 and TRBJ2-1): GAGVSQSPSNKVTEKGKDVELRCDPISGHTALYWYRQSLGQGLEFLIYFQGNSAPDKSGLPSDRFSAERTGGSVSTLTIQRTQQEDSAVYLCASQEGLTSYNEQFFGPGTRLTVL.

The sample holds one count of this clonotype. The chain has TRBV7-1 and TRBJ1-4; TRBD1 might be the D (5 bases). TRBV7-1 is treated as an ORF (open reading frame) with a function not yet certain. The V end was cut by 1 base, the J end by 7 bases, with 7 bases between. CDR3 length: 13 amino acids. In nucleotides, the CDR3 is TGTGCCAGCAGCTCAGGGGGGGGTGAAAAACTGTTTTTT. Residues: CASSSGGGEKLFF.

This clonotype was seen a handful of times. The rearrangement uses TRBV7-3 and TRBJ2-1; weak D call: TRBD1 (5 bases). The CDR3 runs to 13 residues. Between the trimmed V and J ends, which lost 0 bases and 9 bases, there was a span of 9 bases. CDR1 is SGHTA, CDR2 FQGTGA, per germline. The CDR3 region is CASSLTYGAEQFF. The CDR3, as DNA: TGTGCCAGCAGCTTAACGTATGGGGCTGAGCAGTTCTTC.

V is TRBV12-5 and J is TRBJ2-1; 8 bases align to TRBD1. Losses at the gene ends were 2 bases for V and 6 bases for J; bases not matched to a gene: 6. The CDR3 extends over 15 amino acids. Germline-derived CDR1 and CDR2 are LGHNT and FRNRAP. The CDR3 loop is CASGLPGDRGNEQFF. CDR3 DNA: TGTGCTAGTGGTTTGCCGGGAGACAGGGGCAATGAGCAGTTCTTC.

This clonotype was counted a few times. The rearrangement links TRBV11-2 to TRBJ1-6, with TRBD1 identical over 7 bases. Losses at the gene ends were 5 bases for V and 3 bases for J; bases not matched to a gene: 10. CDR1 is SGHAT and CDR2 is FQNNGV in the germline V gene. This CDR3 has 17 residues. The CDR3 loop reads CASSPTTGQIYNSPLHF. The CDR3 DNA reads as TGTGCCAGCAGCCCAACGACAGGGCAAATCTATAATTCACCCCTCCACTTT.